The sequence of this T cell receptor (beta chain) was determined in a study of blood T cells in healthy people across ages. A J-beta primer mix and a sample-barcoded 5' primer were used in a second PCR of about 7 to 12 cycles. TCRdb reprocessed the 5' RACE reads via MiXCR and lists one record per CDR3 protein. The sample holds around 1,700,000 distinct CDR3 sequences, under 30% seen once. Sample: blood. This clonotype was sampled from a woman aged 25 to 45 in good health.

The CDR3 DNA is TGTGCCAGTAGTATGGGACGCGAAGAGACCCAGTACTTC. Translating gives CASSMGREETQYF. The chain couples TRBV19 to TRBJ2-5; the D call may be TRBD1 or TRBD2 (5 bases each). V shed 3 bases and J shed 3 bases, with 8 bases lying between them. In germline, CDR1 is LNHDA, CDR2 SQIVND (reference sequence). The CDR3 covers 13 residues.